This is a list of T cell receptor beta chains from one sample in a study of blood T cell repertoires in COVID-19. Repertoires were generated with immunoSEQ multiplex PCR, while TCRdb's copy carries only in-frame clones and drops some. The repertoire holds around 390,000 clones, around 87% seen once, with roughly 9.4% in the top ten. The sample was PBMCs or T cells enriched from blood (not recorded which). The receptors here all came from a woman aged 45 to 65 who had recovered from COVID-19. Both conserved end residues are part of each CDR3. The D gene is left open where the match is weak. Size tells how often a clone was seen (once, few, many) or the class of an expanded clone, and some rows leave it out.

J gene: TRBJ1-6
V gene: TRBV7-8
D gene: .
clone size: few
CDR3 protein: CASSLARRNSPLHF
CDR3 DNA: TGTGCCAGCAGCTTAGCCCGGAGGAATTCACCCCTCCACTTT

J gene: TRBJ1-2
V gene: TRBV15
D gene: .
clone size: .
CDR3 protein: CATSRDRVGQNYGYTF
CDR3 DNA: TGTGCCACCAGCAGAGATCGGGTAGGACAGAACTATGGCTACACCTTC

J gene: TRBJ2-6
V gene: TRBV6-5
D gene: .
clone size: .
CDR3 protein: CASRPGGSGANVLTF
CDR3 DNA: TGTGCCAGCAGACCAGGGGGGTCTGGGGCCAACGTCCTGACTTTC

J gene: TRBJ2-7
V gene: TRBV2
D gene: .
clone size: .
CDR3 protein: CASNPPGSSYEQYF
CDR3 DNA: TGTGCCAGCAATCCTCCGGGGAGCTCCTACGAGCAGTACTTC

J gene: TRBJ2-3
V gene: TRBV5-6
D gene: TRBD1
clone size: .
CDR3 protein: CASSFAASTGSTDTQYF
CDR3 DNA: TGTGCCAGCAGCTTCGCTGCCTCGACAGGGAGCACAGATACGCAGTATTTT

J gene: TRBJ2-5
V gene: TRBV5-1
D gene: .
clone size: .
CDR3 protein: CASGRDTDMAETQYF
CDR3 DNA: TGCGCCAGCGGGAGGGACACGGACATGGCGGAGACCCAGTACTTC

J gene: TRBJ1-2
V gene: TRBV30
D gene: .
clone size: .
CDR3 protein: CAWMAEQVYGYTF
CDR3 DNA: TGTGCCTGGATGGCCGAACAGGTTTATGGCTACACCTTC

J gene: TRBJ2-2
V gene: TRBV3-1/TRBV3-2
D gene: TRBD2
clone size: .
CDR3 protein: CASSQDRLASGGYTGELFF
CDR3 DNA: TGTGCCAGCAGCCAAGATAGATTGGCTAGCGGGGGGTATACCGGGGAGCTGTTTTTT

J gene: TRBJ1-2
V gene: TRBV4-1
D gene: .
clone size: .
CDR3 protein: CASSQVGVGAGGYTF
CDR3 DNA: TGCGCCAGCAGCCAAGTGGGAGTGGGGGCTGGTGGCTACACCTTC

J gene: TRBJ1-1
V gene: TRBV7-9
D gene: TRBD1
clone size: .
CDR3 protein: CAVGTANTEAFF
CDR3 DNA: TGTGCCGTTGGGACAGCGAACACTGAAGCTTTCTTT

J gene: TRBJ1-1
V gene: TRBV11-1
D gene: .
clone size: .
CDR3 protein: CASSLAGRTEAFF
CDR3 DNA: TGTGCCAGCAGCTTAGCGGGGCGGACTGAAGCTTTCTTT

J gene: TRBJ1-3
V gene: TRBV3-1/TRBV3-2
D gene: TRBD1
clone size: .
CDR3 protein: CASSPTGGRNTIYF
CDR3 DNA: TGTGCCAGCAGCCCGACAGGGGGCAGAAACACCATATATTTT

J gene: TRBJ1-1
V gene: TRBV5-5
D gene: .
clone size: few
CDR3 protein: CASSTSDSEAFF
CDR3 DNA: TGTGCCAGCAGCACCTCGGACAGTGAAGCTTTCTTT

J gene: TRBJ1-4
V gene: TRBV18
D gene: .
clone size: .
CDR3 protein: CASSPTAAFNEKLFF
CDR3 DNA: TGTGCCAGCTCTCCAACAGCGGCCTTTAATGAAAAACTGTTTTTT

J gene: TRBJ1-2
V gene: TRBV28
D gene: .
clone size: .
CDR3 protein: CASSLLDVNYGYTF
CDR3 DNA: TGTGCCAGCAGTTTACTAGACGTAAACTATGGCTACACCTTC

J gene: TRBJ2-3
V gene: TRBV4-1
D gene: .
clone size: .
CDR3 protein: CASSPRGGAGTDTQYF
CDR3 DNA: TGCGCCAGCAGCCCCAGAGGCGGGGCTGGTACAGATACGCAGTATTTT

J gene: TRBJ1-1
V gene: TRBV19
D gene: .
clone size: few
CDR3 protein: CASSILNMNTEAFF
CDR3 DNA: TGTGCCAGTAGTATTCTGAACATGAACACTGAAGCTTTCTTT

J gene: TRBJ1-5
V gene: TRBV7-9
D gene: .
clone size: .
CDR3 protein: CASSTGSNQPQHF
CDR3 DNA: TGTGCCAGCAGCACGGGGAGCAATCAGCCCCAGCATTTT

J gene: TRBJ2-1
V gene: TRBV28
D gene: .
clone size: .
CDR3 protein: CASSLVSEQFF
CDR3 DNA: TGTGCCAGCAGTTTAGTTAGTGAGCAGTTCTTC

J gene: TRBJ1-1
V gene: TRBV28
D gene: .
clone size: .
CDR3 protein: CASTAHGVSNTEAFF
CDR3 DNA: TGTGCCAGCACCGCACACGGGGTATCGAACACTGAAGCTTTCTTT

J gene: TRBJ1-1
V gene: TRBV7-9
D gene: .
clone size: .
CDR3 protein: CASILRETGEAFF
CDR3 DNA: TGTGCCAGCATCCTGAGGGAGACAGGAGAAGCTTTCTTT

J gene: TRBJ2-7
V gene: TRBV7-2
D gene: TRBD2
clone size: .
CDR3 protein: CASSSFVRLAGGREQYF
CDR3 DNA: TGTGCCAGCAGCTCCTTTGTACGACTAGCGGGGGGCAGGGAGCAGTACTTC

J gene: TRBJ2-7
V gene: TRBV3-1/TRBV3-2
D gene: .
clone size: .
CDR3 protein: CASSHSYEQYF
CDR3 DNA: TGTGCCAGCAGCCATAGCTACGAGCAGTACTTC

J gene: TRBJ2-3
V gene: TRBV30
D gene: .
clone size: .
CDR3 protein: CAWSVFRFSTDTQYF
CDR3 DNA: TGTGCCTGGAGTGTATTCAGGTTTAGCACAGATACGCAGTATTTT

J gene: TRBJ1-1
V gene: TRBV28
D gene: .
clone size: .
CDR3 protein: CASSPISLWGLIEAFF
CDR3 DNA: TGTGCCAGCAGCCCGATTAGCCTTTGGGGGCTAATTGAAGCTTTCTTT

J gene: TRBJ1-5
V gene: TRBV7-2
D gene: .
clone size: .
CDR3 protein: CASSLFQGGMDQPQHF
CDR3 DNA: TGTGCCAGCAGCTTATTTCAGGGTGGGATGGATCAGCCCCAGCATTTT

J gene: TRBJ1-1
V gene: TRBV5-6
D gene: .
clone size: .
CDR3 protein: CASSLYSFERNTEAFF
CDR3 DNA: TGTGCCAGCAGCTTGTACAGCTTCGAAAGGAACACTGAAGCTTTCTTT

J gene: TRBJ1-2
V gene: TRBV4-3
D gene: .
clone size: .
CDR3 protein: CASSQDRSASGGYTF
CDR3 DNA: TGCGCCAGCAGCCAAGATAGGTCGGCTAGTGGTGGCTACACCTTC

J gene: TRBJ1-2
V gene: TRBV2
D gene: .
clone size: .
CDR3 protein: CASQQGFENYGYTF
CDR3 DNA: TGTGCCAGCCAGCAGGGTTTTGAGAACTATGGCTACACCTTC

J gene: TRBJ1-1
V gene: TRBV6-5
D gene: .
clone size: .
CDR3 protein: CASSLTQNTEAFF
CDR3 DNA: TGTGCCAGCAGTTTAACACAGAACACTGAAGCTTTCTTT

J gene: TRBJ1-2
V gene: TRBV27
D gene: TRBD1
clone size: .
CDR3 protein: CASKNRGNSYGYTF
CDR3 DNA: TGTGCCAGCAAGAACAGGGGGAATAGCTATGGCTACACCTTC

J gene: TRBJ2-3
V gene: TRBV7-3
D gene: .
clone size: .
CDR3 protein: CASSSGTDTQYF
CDR3 DNA: TGTGCCAGCAGCTCCGGGACAGATACGCAGTATTTT

J gene: TRBJ1-5
V gene: TRBV4-1
D gene: TRBD1
clone size: .
CDR3 protein: CASSQDRGDQPQHF
CDR3 DNA: TGCGCCAGCAGCCAAGACAGGGGGGATCAGCCCCAGCATTTT

J gene: TRBJ1-2
V gene: TRBV3-1/TRBV3-2
D gene: TRBD1
clone size: .
CDR3 protein: CASSPGGGWGYTF
CDR3 DNA: TGTGCCAGCAGCCCAGGGGGTGGTTGGGGCTACACCTTC